This entry features one T cell receptor (delta chain) sequence. Its antigen is not yet known. A read error likely explains why the TCRdb protein, taken from a much larger clone, differs from this DNA's translation at residue 14; the protein shown is translated from the DNA. For bulk TCR repertoire analysis, Vgamma9/Vdelta2+ and Vdelta2-negative gammadelta T cell populations were isolated by flow sorting from peripheral blood mononuclear cells. This entry comes from a study of γδ T cells in repeated Plasmodium falciparum infection listed by TCRdb under 2021. With respect to the entire study: The natural-infection arm enrolled Malian children exposed to intense seasonal malaria transmission and compared the Malian children with Australian children matched for age and gender. Samples were collected from controlled-infection subjects at baseline, immediately before selected infections, and 21 days after each infection. Malian gammadelta TCR repertoires were analysed cross-sectionally during no-transmission periods and longitudinally across acute febrile malaria episodes. Four controlled human malaria infections were administered to five malaria-naive U.S. adults over approximately 600 days by bites from P. falciparum NF54-infected Anopheles stephensi mosquitoes. In the study, the shaping of the human gammadelta T cell repertoire by repeated Plasmodium falciparum infection was examined using natural infection in Mali and controlled human malaria infection. The investigation overall reported the following: Generalizability was limited because the Malian cohort came from a small rural village made up predominantly of one ethnic group. Waves of new clonotype selection in Vdelta2-negative, largely Vdelta1+, gammadelta TCR repertoires appeared to be driven by repeated controlled infections. Analysis of inter-individual variability in gammadelta T cell responses was limited by the small size of the controlled-infection cohort. Vgamma9/Vdelta2+ TCR repertoires kept a highly stable polyclonal repertoire across time and infection, and many TCRgamma sequences overlapped between individuals. Compared with Australian children, Malian children appeared to have Vdelta2-negative gammadelta TCR repertoires that were more clonally expanded, less diverse and less shared.

The CDR3, from cysteine to phenylalanine, totals 19 residues. Solely the CDR3 DNA is kept, with 57 bases framed from the first base. Libraries came from multiplex PCR. This sample was sequenced with an Illumina MiSeq. Both TCR gamma (TRG) and TCR delta (TRD) chains were sequenced from each sorted gammadelta T cell sample. The authors' pipeline ran thus. Repertoire analyses included clonotype tree plots, accumulated frequency of the top 20 clonotypes, diversity index (DI) and D75 metrics. TCRdb called clones anew from the public reads via CATT; matching DNA rows were later pooled. The V and J calls and clone size are TCRdb's, not the authors'. The sample yields roughly 86,000 delta-chain clones; more than 1.4% were counted once. The ten biggest clones cover more than 7% of the sample.

Specimen: gamma-delta T cells from blood. The V gene is uncalled and the J gene is TRDJ1; the D call TRDD3 from the table was never checked on the DNA. This clonotype originated in a pool of human donors (malaria-infected and uninfected, not separated). CDR3 loop: CALAFQREGGSWPADKLIF. The DNA sequence is as follows: TGTGCTCTTGCGTTCCAACGAGAAGGGGGATCCTGGCCCGCCGATAAACTCATCTTT.